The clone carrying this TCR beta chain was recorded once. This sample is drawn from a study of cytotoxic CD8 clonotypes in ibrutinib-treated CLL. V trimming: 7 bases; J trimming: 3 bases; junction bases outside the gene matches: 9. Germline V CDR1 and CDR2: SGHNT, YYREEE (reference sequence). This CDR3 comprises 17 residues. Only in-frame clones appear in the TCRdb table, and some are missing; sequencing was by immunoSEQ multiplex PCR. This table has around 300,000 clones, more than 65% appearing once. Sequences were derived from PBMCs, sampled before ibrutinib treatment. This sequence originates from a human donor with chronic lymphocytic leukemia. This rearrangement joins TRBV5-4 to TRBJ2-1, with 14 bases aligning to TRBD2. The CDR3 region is CASSSGLAGGNYNEQFF. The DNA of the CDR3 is TGTGCCAGCTCCTCCGGACTAGCGGGAGGTAACTACAATGAGCAGTTCTTC.